The rows below give T cell receptor beta chains drawn from one sample of a study of blood T cells in healthy people across ages. Each CDR3 protein gets one entry after TCRdb re-called the 5' RACE reads with MiXCR. Among approximately 940,000 distinct CDR3 sequences listed, roughly 48% were seen once. Input material: blood. These receptors all stem from a man younger than 40 in good health. Each CDR3 is given with its conserved first and last residue. Each record gives: clone size, V gene, D gene, J gene, CDR3 protein, CDR3 DNA. A D gene is named only where the DNA matches it firmly. Clone sizes are given selectively: once, few, many, or a class where the clone is expanded.

-	TRBV6-2/TRBV6-3	TRBD1	TRBJ1-5	CAAAGTGTFGQPQHF	TGTGCGGCGGCGGGGACAGGGACGTTCGGTCAGCCCCAGCATTTT
few	TRBV5-5	-	TRBJ2-7	CASSGGITYEQYF	TGTGCCAGCAGCGGCGGGATAACCTACGAGCAGTACTTC
few	TRBV4-2	-	TRBJ1-5	CASSQDYSANQPQHF	TGTGCCAGCAGCCAAGATTATAGTGCGAATCAGCCCCAGCATTTT
few	TRBV6-1	-	TRBJ2-3	CASSENDLQDTQYF	TGTGCCAGCAGTGAAAATGACTTGCAAGATACGCAGTATTTT
-	TRBV3-1	TRBD2	TRBJ2-5	CASGGGPQETQYF	TGTGCCAGCGGGGGGGGTCCTCAAGAGACCCAGTACTTC
few	TRBV7-2	TRBD1	TRBJ2-7	CASSSPGQYSYEQYF	TGTGCCAGCAGCTCTCCGGGACAGTATTCCTACGAGCAGTACTTC
-	TRBV4-1	-	TRBJ1-3	CASSPGGHSGNTIYF	TGCGCCAGCAGCCCGGGGGGACACTCTGGAAACACCATATATTTT
-	TRBV24-1	TRBD1	TRBJ2-5	CATSEHSWTTGGKETQYF	TGTGCCACCAGTGAGCATTCCTGGACGACAGGGGGCAAAGAGACCCAGTACTTC
-	TRBV4-2	-	TRBJ2-3	CASNQPYTDTQYF	TGTGCCAGCAACCAGCCGTACACAGATACGCAGTATTTT
few	TRBV29-1	TRBD1	TRBJ1-2	CSVEAPHRTGYGYTF	TGCAGCGTTGAAGCCCCCCATCGGACAGGCTATGGCTACACCTTC
many	TRBV10-3	TRBD1	TRBJ2-7	CAISAGTVGYEQYF	TGTGCCATCAGTGCCGGGACAGTGGGATACGAGCAGTACTTC
few	TRBV10-3	TRBD1	TRBJ2-5	CATRIPGTADFETQYF	TGTGCCACTAGGATCCCCGGGACAGCCGACTTCGAGACCCAGTACTTC
-	TRBV18	TRBD1	TRBJ1-1	CASSTRQGIADTEAFF	TGTGCCAGCTCAACTAGACAGGGCATCGCTGACACTGAAGCTTTCTTT
few	TRBV6-5	-	TRBJ2-3	CASSRRPMGRADTQYF	TGTGCCAGCAGCCGACGGCCTATGGGGCGCGCAGATACGCAGTATTTT
few	TRBV20-1	-	TRBJ1-5	CSAGRDGNQPQHF	TGCAGTGCCGGTCGGGACGGCAATCAGCCCCAGCATTTT
few	TRBV4-1	TRBD1	TRBJ1-1	CASSQGQGLLSNTEAFF	TGCGCCAGCAGCCAGGGACAGGGCCTACTATCGAACACTGAAGCTTTCTTT
-	TRBV4-1	-	TRBJ1-2	CASNPGDGYTF	TGCGCCAGCAATCCAGGGGACGGCTACACCTTC
once	TRBV12-3/TRBV12-4	TRBD2	TRBJ2-1	CASSSRTSGGARYNEQFF	TGTGCCAGCAGCTCCCGGACTAGCGGGGGGGCGAGGTACAATGAGCAGTTCTTC
-	TRBV28	-	TRBJ2-7	CASSPPPGIYEQYF	TGTGCCAGCAGTCCCCCCCCCGGGATATACGAGCAGTACTTC
few	TRBV27	-	TRBJ2-3	CASSPADTRFRYF	TGTGCCAGCAGCCCAGCGGACACCCGATTTCGGTATTTT
-	TRBV5-1	TRBD1	TRBJ2-5	CASRAGTGFETQYF	TGCGCCAGCCGAGCCGGGACAGGGTTCGAGACCCAGTACTTC
few	TRBV5-1	TRBD2	TRBJ2-1	CASTSSGAYNEQFF	TGCGCCAGCACCTCCAGCGGGGCTTACAATGAGCAGTTCTTC
-	TRBV5-1	-	TRBJ2-1	CASRVAGASYNEQFF	TGCGCCAGCAGGGTCGCGGGGGCTTCCTACAATGAGCAGTTCTTC
-	TRBV6-6	TRBD1	TRBJ2-1	CASSFRTGNYNEQFF	TGTGCCAGCAGTTTTCGGACAGGGAACTACAATGAGCAGTTCTTC
-	TRBV9	TRBD2	TRBJ2-3	CASSVGLAGTMTDTQYF	TGTGCCAGCAGCGTAGGTTTAGCGGGGACTATGACAGATACGCAGTATTTT
-	TRBV7-9	TRBD1	TRBJ2-5	CASSLRQGVGETQYF	TGTGCCAGCAGCTTACGACAGGGCGTTGGGGAGACCCAGTACTTC
-	TRBV27	-	TRBJ2-1	CASSLGVRATYNEQFF	TGTGCCAGCAGTTTAGGCGTTAGGGCCACATACAATGAGCAGTTCTTC
many	TRBV7-9	TRBD1	TRBJ2-4	CASSLDRGKNIQYF	TGTGCCAGCAGCTTGGACAGGGGGAAAAACATTCAGTACTTC
-	TRBV7-9	TRBD2	TRBJ2-3	CASIGLAGGLSTDTQYF	TGTGCCAGCATCGGACTAGCGGGGGGCCTTAGCACAGATACGCAGTATTTT
-	TRBV11-2	TRBD2	TRBJ2-3	CASTNRGGGRSDTQYF	TGTGCCAGCACCAACCGGGGGGGCGGGAGATCAGATACGCAGTATTTT
once	TRBV7-3	-	TRBJ2-7	CASSLNAGISYEQYF	TGTGCCAGCAGCTTAAATGCCGGAATCTCCTACGAGCAGTACTTC
-	TRBV3-1	-	TRBJ2-1	CASSQGYVDSSYNEQFF	TGTGCCAGCAGCCAAGGATATGTTGATTCGTCCTACAATGAGCAGTTCTTC
-	TRBV6-1	-	TRBJ2-7	CASSEESGSYEQYF	TGTGCCAGCAGTGAAGAGTCAGGCTCCTACGAGCAGTACTTC
-	TRBV4-1	TRBD1	TRBJ1-5	CASSQEGAGGQPQHF	TGCGCCAGCAGCCAAGAAGGGGCAGGGGGTCAGCCCCAGCATTTT
-	TRBV27	TRBD2	TRBJ2-5	CASSLSTLAGETQYF	TGTGCCAGCAGTTTATCGACACTAGCGGGAGAGACCCAGTACTTC
-	TRBV27	TRBD2	TRBJ2-5	CASSPIRDSGGQEAQYF	TGTGCCAGCAGTCCGATTCGGGATAGCGGGGGACAAGAGGCCCAGTACTTC
few	TRBV20-1	-	TRBJ2-4	CSAFLRQELKNIQYF	TGCAGTGCTTTCCTACGACAGGAACTTAAAAACATTCAGTACTTC
-	TRBV18	TRBD2	TRBJ2-1	CASSFIPLAGGPVDEQFF	TGTGCCAGCTCGTTCATACCTCTAGCGGGGGGGCCGGTAGATGAGCAGTTCTTC
-	TRBV24-1	-	TRBJ2-5	CATSDFTAAEDETQYF	TGTGCCACCAGTGATTTTACGGCTGCAGAGGATGAGACCCAGTACTTC
-	TRBV20-1	TRBD1	TRBJ1-6	CSAEDSNRGGNSPLHF	TGCAGTGCTGAGGACTCCAACAGGGGCGGGAATTCACCCCTCCACTTT
-	TRBV2	-	TRBJ2-7	CASSFVGGTSYEQYF	TGTGCCAGCAGCTTCGTGGGGGGAACCTCCTACGAGCAGTACTTC
-	TRBV7-2	-	TRBJ2-3	CASSLALVGDLTDTQYF	TGTGCCAGCAGCTTAGCGCTCGTCGGGGATCTCACAGATACGCAGTATTTT
-	TRBV20-1	-	TRBJ1-5	CSASRGDQPQHF	TGCAGTGCTTCTAGGGGGGATCAGCCCCAGCATTTT
-	TRBV29-1	TRBD2	TRBJ2-5	CSGGRGWETQYF	TGCAGTGGGGGGAGGGGATGGGAGACCCAGTACTTC